Listed here is a single TCR beta chain. This clonotype was seen more than once but under ten times. What this receptor recognizes is not known. Base quality data are lacking; no much larger clone is found one base away. These data belong to a study of identical twins (dated by TCRdb to 2016 to 2017). Regarding the complete study: TCR alpha and beta repertoires from monozygotic twins, unrelated adults of various ages and cord blood were deep-sequenced to test whether fetal clonotypes persist. To rule out contamination, the twin experiments were replicated at different times with different library preparation protocols.

Every donor was a healthy Caucasian. Miltenyi CD45RO+ enrichment and human naive T-cell isolation kits were used to isolate memory (CD45RO+) and naive T cells from PBMC. Overall study outcomes, separate from this receptor: Abundant cord blood beta clonotypes carried fewer insertions; young adult naive repertoires showed a weaker similar trend, while memory repertoires showed none. Out-of-frame TCR alpha sharing in monozygotic twins was systematically underestimated by recombination models, whereas sharing between unrelated individuals was in agreement with the recombination models. A weaker excess of twin sharing was found in beta out-of-frame sequences because the signal-to-noise ratio was lowered by fewer shared sequences. Zero-insertion analyses could be partly confounded by invariant T cells such as MAIT and iNKT, though diverse VJ usage argued against such confounding for most clonotypes. Compared with coincidental sharing between unrelated individuals, out-of-frame TCR alpha sequences shared between twins showed an excess of sequences with low generation probability. Because the same donors could not be followed over many years, the conclusions relied on cross-sectional statistical analysis.

Receptor libraries were prepared by 5' RACE. TCRdb shows the sequencer as Illumina HiSeq 2000. A universal primer binding site was introduced by template switching, and a unique molecular identifier was present in the final cDNA, enabling accurate counting of TCR cDNA molecules. Specific primers in the conserved constant-segment region were used to synthesize first-strand cDNA for TCR alpha and beta chains. To control for contamination, every cDNA library was double barcoded, receiving both a SMART-Mk sample barcode and Illumina barcodes. TruSeq adapter sequences along with Illumina sample barcodes were introduced in two successive PCR steps. The TCR alpha and beta cDNA libraries were sequenced on the Illumina HiSeq platform using custom primers. In the source study's methods: MiGEC was used to process raw reads and extract unique molecular identifiers, and MiXCR was used to find CDR3 positions. For each individual, recombination models were inferred using an EM algorithm with the repgenHMM and IGoR tools. The analysis of shared clonotypes was done with the tcR package in R, with sharing normalized by the product of cloneset sizes. To study raw recombination free of thymic and clonal selection effects, out-of-frame nonproductive sequences were analyzed. Through fastp at Q25 and MiXCR, TCRdb rebuilt clones from the public reads, retaining in-frame beta chains. When rows share a CDR3 protein, they turn into one entry using the most common DNA and genes. The V and J calls follow TCRdb's processing rather than the paper's. This sample has about 100,000 distinct CDR3 sequences in its table, and roughly 6% of those were observed once. Approximately 12% of the sample lies in the top ten.

CDR1 SNHLY and CDR2 FYNNEI are derived from the germline V gene. V trim: 11 bases; J trim: 0 bases; unmatched bases: 6. From cysteine to phenylalanine, the CDR3 is 13 amino acids long. Only CDR3 DNA remains: 39 bases, in frame from the first base. The chain links TRBV2 with TRBJ2-5, and 7 junction bases match TRBD1. This TCR was recovered from a woman between 45 and 60 years old in good health. Sequencing input: memory T cells sorted from blood. The cell subset or site label of this sample denotes: CD45RO+ enriched T cells. The DNA is TGTGCCGGGAACAGGGGCTACCAAGAGACCCAGTACTTC. Its coded protein is CAGNRGYQETQYF.